This T cell receptor beta chain was documented in a study of T cell responses to AZD1222 COVID-19 vaccine. Study-wide findings and caveats: Females made up more of the donors, who were largely white British, and clonal diversity may have come out too low.

Assay: immunoSEQ multiplex PCR; the TCRdb copy retains only in-frame clones and omits some. The data hold approximately 73,000 clones, with 65% to 85% observed a single time. Trimming cost V 2 bases and J 0 bases; bases outside gene matches: 2. Germline CDR1 MNHEY, CDR2 SMNVEV (reference sequence). The CDR3 loop spans 15 amino acids. Points on this clone: What it binds is unknown.

This clonotype was obtained from an adult in good health. Source: peripheral blood, taken on day 0 of AZD1222 vaccination. J is TRBJ2-3 and V is TRBV27, with 7 positions matching TRBD2. This CDR3 is CASSLGSGSTDTQYF. As DNA, the CDR3 is TGTGCCAGCAGTTTAGGTAGCGGGAGCACAGATACGCAGTATTTT.